This is a list of T cell receptor beta chains from one sample in a study of OX40 agonist ivuxolimab in advanced cancers. The data were produced by immunoSEQ multiplex PCR, yet TCRdb's version contains in-frame clones alone and is incomplete. This table has some 47,000 clones, 79% appearing once. Sequenced here: CD4+ or CD8+ T cells sorted from blood, sampled in a trial of the OX40 agonist ivuxolimab. These receptor sequences come from an adult with an advanced solid tumor such as melanoma, head and neck, liver or kidney cancer. CDR3s include the opening cysteine and the closing phenylalanine or tryptophan. The D gene is left open where the match is weak. Size is omitted from some rows. Given values are once, few, many or a class for expanded clones.

TRBJ2-5 | . | . | TRBV7-2 | TGTGCCAGCCGGGGGCCAGGATACCAAGAGACCCAGTACTTC | CASRGPGYQETQYF
TRBJ2-7 | . | few | TRBV7-8 | TGTGCCAGCAGCTTAGCTTTTGGGTTTCGCAGGGAGCAGTACTTC | CASSLAFGFRREQYF
TRBJ1-5 | . | . | TRBV18 | TGTGCCAGCTCACCAGCCGATAGCAATCAGCCCCAGCATTTT | CASSPADSNQPQHF
TRBJ2-7 | . | . | TRBV30 | TGTGCCTGGAGTGCAGGATCCTACGAGCAGTACTTC | CAWSAGSYEQYF
TRBJ1-3 | . | once | TRBV9 | TGTGCCAGCAGCGTAGGAGGGGATGGAAACACCATATATTTT | CASSVGGDGNTIYF
TRBJ1-1 | . | few | TRBV11-3 | TGTGCCAGCAAGGGAGGTACTGGGAACACTGAAGCTTTCTTT | CASKGGTGNTEAFF
TRBJ1-1 | . | . | TRBV11-2 | TGTGCCAGCAGCCAATACGACAGGAACACTGAAGCTTTCTTT | CASSQYDRNTEAFF
TRBJ1-3 | . | . | TRBV2 | TGTGCCAGCAGTGTACAGGTTTACTCTGGAAACACCATATATTTT | CASSVQVYSGNTIYF
TRBJ1-4 | TRBD1 | . | TRBV6-6 | TGTGCCAGCAGTACAGGGGCTAATGAAAAACTGTTTTTT | CASSTGANEKLFF
TRBJ1-2 | . | . | TRBV9 | TGTGCCAGCAGCGTACTACCGGGTAGGGGCTATGGCTACACCTTC | CASSVLPGRGYGYTF
TRBJ2-7 | . | . | TRBV10-3 | TGTGCCATCAATCGGGGAGACAGCTACGAGCAGTACTTC | CAINRGDSYEQYF
TRBJ2-1 | TRBD2 | . | TRBV6-5 | TGTGCCAGCCGCGGGAGCTCCTACAATGAGCAGTTCTTC | CASRGSSYNEQFF
TRBJ1-3 | TRBD1 | . | TRBV30 | TGTGCCTGGGACAGGGCCCACTTGGGAAACACCATATATTTT | CAWDRAHLGNTIYF
TRBJ1-1 | . | . | TRBV11-2 | TGTGCCAGCAGCTTATGGGTCGGTTCGAACACTGAAGCTTTCTTT | CASSLWVGSNTEAFF
TRBJ1-5 | . | . | TRBV25-1 | TGTGCCAGCAGCAAGTCCTCGGGCAATCAGCCCCAGCATTTT | CASSKSSGNQPQHF
TRBJ1-5 | TRBD1 | . | TRBV30 | TGTGCCCTCGACACCCAGGGGGAGGGCAATCAGCCCCAGCATTTT | CALDTQGEGNQPQHF
TRBJ2-5 | TRBD2 | . | TRBV6-1 | TGTGCCAGCACCCGGCGAGCGGGGGGCCAAGAGACCCAGTACTTC | CASTRRAGGQETQYF
TRBJ2-1 | . | . | TRBV11-2 | TGTGCCAGCAGCTTGGGACTGAGCTCCTACAATGAGCAGTTCTTC | CASSLGLSSYNEQFF
TRBJ1-5 | . | . | TRBV9 | TGTGCCAGCAGCGCGGTGGGGGGGCCGGAGCAGCCCCAGCATTTT | CASSAVGGPEQPQHF
TRBJ2-5 | TRBD2 | . | TRBV7-2 | TGTGCCAGCAGCTTTCCGGGACTAGCGGGGGGGCAAGAGACCCAGTACTTC | CASSFPGLAGGQETQYF
TRBJ1-2 | TRBD1 | . | TRBV29-1 | TGCAGCGTTGAAGTTCAGCCGGGGACAGGGCCGAACCCCTCGATCGGCTACACCTTC | CSVEVQPGTGPNPSIGYTF
TRBJ1-1 | . | . | TRBV6-5 | TGTGCCAGCAGTTACTCGTCCGCGAACACTGAAGCTTTCTTT | CASSYSSANTEAFF
TRBJ1-1 | . | . | TRBV5-4 | TGTGCCAGCAGCTTAAGCCAGAACACTGAAGCTTTCTTT | CASSLSQNTEAFF
TRBJ1-1 | . | . | TRBV19 | TGTGCCAGTAGTATACGGGTTGGTGGGGTTTTGAACACTGAAGCTTTCTTT | CASSIRVGGVLNTEAFF
TRBJ2-2 | . | . | TRBV7-3 | TGTGCCAGCAGCCTAGACGGGACCGGGGAGCTGTTTTTT | CASSLDGTGELFF
TRBJ1-6 | TRBD1 | few | TRBV18 | TGTGCCAGCTCATCCTTTGGACAGGGTGATTCACCCCTCCACTTT | CASSSFGQGDSPLHF
TRBJ2-3 | . | once | TRBV7-3 | TGTGCCAGCAGCTTACGACTCGGGGGAACAGATACGCAGTATTTT | CASSLRLGGTDTQYF
TRBJ1-5 | . | . | TRBV19 | TGTGCCAGTAGCCCCTCCGCGGGCAATCAGCCCCAGCATTTT | CASSPSAGNQPQHF
TRBJ2-7 | . | few | TRBV21-1 | TGTGCCAGCAGCAAAGAAAGAGTCGACAGGCGACAAGGGCGTAAGGACTACGAGCAGTACTTC | CASSKERVDRRQGRKDYEQYF
TRBJ1-2 | . | . | TRBV18 | TGTGCCAGCTCACCACCGGCCCTAAGGGGTGGCTACACCTTC | CASSPPALRGGYTF
TRBJ1-6 | . | . | TRBV6-1 | TGTGCCAGCAGTGAGGGACCTTATAATTCACCCCTCCACTTT | CASSEGPYNSPLHF
TRBJ2-5 | TRBD1 | few | TRBV2 | TGTGCCAGCAGGGAGAAAACCGGGACAGGGGTGGCGACCCAGTACTTC | CASREKTGTGVATQYF
TRBJ2-1 | . | . | TRBV7-2 | TGTGCCAGCAGCCATCTGGCCCAAGGACAGTTCTTC | CASSHLAQGQFF
TRBJ2-2 | . | . | TRBV9 | TGTGCCAGCAGCGTAGCTTTAGTGGACGCCATGGGCGGGGAGCTGTTTTTT | CASSVALVDAMGGELFF
TRBJ2-1 | . | few | TRBV4-1 | TGCGCCAGCAGCCAACTCGATATGCTGTCCTACAATGAGCAGTTCTTC | CASSQLDMLSYNEQFF
TRBJ1-2 | . | . | TRBV28 | TGTGCCAGCAGCCCTGCCGGATTGGTGATGGGAGAAAATGGCTACACCTTC | CASSPAGLVMGENGYTF
TRBJ2-1 | . | . | TRBV20-1 | TGCAGTGCTAGAGCCTACAATGAGCAGTTCTTC | CSARAYNEQFF
TRBJ2-7 | . | . | TRBV5-4 | TGTGCCAGCAGCCCGCGGACAGTTCGGGACGAGCAGTACTTC | CASSPRTVRDEQYF
TRBJ2-7 | . | . | TRBV28 | TGTGCCAGCAGTTTAGGCGGGGATACCTACGAGCAGTACTTC | CASSLGGDTYEQYF
TRBJ1-4 | . | . | TRBV19 | TGTGCCAGTAGGCATGGCTTGAGGGAAAAACTGTTTTTT | CASRHGLREKLFF
TRBJ2-1 | TRBD2 | . | TRBV7-2 | TGTGCCAGCAGCTTAGAGGGAGCGGGAGGGCCTGAGGAGCAGTTCTTC | CASSLEGAGGPEEQFF
TRBJ2-4 | . | . | TRBV29-1 | TGCAGCGTCGAGTGGGCAGTTAACGCCAAAAACATTCAGTACTTC | CSVEWAVNAKNIQYF
TRBJ2-1 | . | . | TRBV7-7 | TGTGCTAGCAGCTTAGCCGGGAAGGCCAATGAGCAGTTCTTC | CASSLAGKANEQFF
TRBJ2-7 | . | . | TRBV30 | TGTGCCTGGAGCAACTTCGGGGGCGCTATCTACGAGCAGTACTTC | CAWSNFGGAIYEQYF
TRBJ1-2 | . | . | TRBV7-8 | TGTGCCAGCAGCTTAGCAGGGTTCGACTATGGCTACACCTTC | CASSLAGFDYGYTF
TRBJ1-6 | TRBD1 | . | TRBV7-2 | TGTGCCAGCAGCCTTACAGGGGCCCCCGGGAGCTCCTATAATTCACCCCTCCACTTT | CASSLTGAPGSSYNSPLHF
TRBJ2-2 | . | . | TRBV7-2 | TGTGCCAGCAGCTTACAGGATTCGAACACCGGGGAGCTGTTTTTT | CASSLQDSNTGELFF